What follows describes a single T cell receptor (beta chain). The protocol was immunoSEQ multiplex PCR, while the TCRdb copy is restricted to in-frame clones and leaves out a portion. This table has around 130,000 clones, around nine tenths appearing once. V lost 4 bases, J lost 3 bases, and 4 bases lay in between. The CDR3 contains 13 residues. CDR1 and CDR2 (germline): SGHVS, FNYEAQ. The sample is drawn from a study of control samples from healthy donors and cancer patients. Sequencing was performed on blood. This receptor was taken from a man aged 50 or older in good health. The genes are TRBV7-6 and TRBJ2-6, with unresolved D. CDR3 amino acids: CASSSVGANVLTF. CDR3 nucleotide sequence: TGTGCCAGCAGCTCGGTTGGGGCCAACGTCCTGACTTTC.